This T cell receptor (beta chain) derives from a study of blood T cell repertoires in COVID-19. The CDR3 sequence is 15 residues long. Germline CDR1 is MNHEY and CDR2 is SVGAGI. V lost 3 bases to trimming and J lost 2 bases; unmatched junction nucleotides: 7. Only in-frame clones appear in the TCRdb table, and some are missing; sequencing was by immunoSEQ multiplex PCR. The sample gives around 300,000 clones, 90% of which show up once; 3.5% to 4.5% is in the top ten. This chain uses TRBV6-5 with TRBJ2-7, with 7 bases matching TRBD1. The receptor's source is a woman between 18 and 29 years old with acute COVID-19. Sequencing was done on a sample of PBMCs or T cells enriched from blood (not recorded which). The CDR3 region has the DNA TGTGCCAGCAGTTATCGACAGGGACGGGCCTACGAGCAGTACTTC. This encodes CASSYRQGRAYEQYF.